This T cell receptor beta chain was captured by sequencing in a study of T cell repertoires in cytomegalovirus infection. Across the study: The public TCR beta signatures pointed to both CMV infection and matching HLA type.

As concerns this clonotype: Antigen unknown.

V lost 4 bases to trimming and J lost 5 bases, with 12 bases between them. The CDR3 has 13 amino acids. Germline V gene data show CDR1 as SGHAT and CDR2 as FQNNGV. TCRdb re-analysed the reads in MiXCR, keeping a single row per CDR3 protein. Counted here are 700,000 to 950,000 distinct CDR3 sequences, over 25% occurring once; the ten biggest clones make up 9.5% to 15%. Study conclusions and caveats: Pooled public TCR beta family frequency picked out CMV carriers with the relevant HLA.

J is TRBJ2-7 and V is TRBV11-2; D may correspond to TRBD1 or TRBD2 (5 bases each). The sequencing here drew on cultured CD8+ T cells from PBMCs, taken from culture after CMV antigen stimulation. The TCR originated in a human donor in good health (CMV status not recorded). Some clones in this sample may be carry-over from other donors' samples. The CDR3 nucleotides are TGTGCCAGCAGCTCCTGGGACCGCAACGAGCAGTACGTC. The encoded protein is CASSSWDRNEQYV.